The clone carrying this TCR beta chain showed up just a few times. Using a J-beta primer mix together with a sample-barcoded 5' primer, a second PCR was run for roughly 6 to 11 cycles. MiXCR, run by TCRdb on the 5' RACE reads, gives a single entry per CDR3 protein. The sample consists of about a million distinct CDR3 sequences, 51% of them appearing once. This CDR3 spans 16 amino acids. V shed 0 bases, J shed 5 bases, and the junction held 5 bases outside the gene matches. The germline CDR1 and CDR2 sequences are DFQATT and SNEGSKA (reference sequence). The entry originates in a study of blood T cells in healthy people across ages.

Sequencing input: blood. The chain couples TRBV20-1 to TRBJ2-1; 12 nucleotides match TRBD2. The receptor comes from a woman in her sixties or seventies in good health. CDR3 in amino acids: CSARDHLAGGNNEQFF. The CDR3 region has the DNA TGCAGTGCTAGAGATCATCTAGCGGGAGGGAACAATGAGCAGTTCTTC.